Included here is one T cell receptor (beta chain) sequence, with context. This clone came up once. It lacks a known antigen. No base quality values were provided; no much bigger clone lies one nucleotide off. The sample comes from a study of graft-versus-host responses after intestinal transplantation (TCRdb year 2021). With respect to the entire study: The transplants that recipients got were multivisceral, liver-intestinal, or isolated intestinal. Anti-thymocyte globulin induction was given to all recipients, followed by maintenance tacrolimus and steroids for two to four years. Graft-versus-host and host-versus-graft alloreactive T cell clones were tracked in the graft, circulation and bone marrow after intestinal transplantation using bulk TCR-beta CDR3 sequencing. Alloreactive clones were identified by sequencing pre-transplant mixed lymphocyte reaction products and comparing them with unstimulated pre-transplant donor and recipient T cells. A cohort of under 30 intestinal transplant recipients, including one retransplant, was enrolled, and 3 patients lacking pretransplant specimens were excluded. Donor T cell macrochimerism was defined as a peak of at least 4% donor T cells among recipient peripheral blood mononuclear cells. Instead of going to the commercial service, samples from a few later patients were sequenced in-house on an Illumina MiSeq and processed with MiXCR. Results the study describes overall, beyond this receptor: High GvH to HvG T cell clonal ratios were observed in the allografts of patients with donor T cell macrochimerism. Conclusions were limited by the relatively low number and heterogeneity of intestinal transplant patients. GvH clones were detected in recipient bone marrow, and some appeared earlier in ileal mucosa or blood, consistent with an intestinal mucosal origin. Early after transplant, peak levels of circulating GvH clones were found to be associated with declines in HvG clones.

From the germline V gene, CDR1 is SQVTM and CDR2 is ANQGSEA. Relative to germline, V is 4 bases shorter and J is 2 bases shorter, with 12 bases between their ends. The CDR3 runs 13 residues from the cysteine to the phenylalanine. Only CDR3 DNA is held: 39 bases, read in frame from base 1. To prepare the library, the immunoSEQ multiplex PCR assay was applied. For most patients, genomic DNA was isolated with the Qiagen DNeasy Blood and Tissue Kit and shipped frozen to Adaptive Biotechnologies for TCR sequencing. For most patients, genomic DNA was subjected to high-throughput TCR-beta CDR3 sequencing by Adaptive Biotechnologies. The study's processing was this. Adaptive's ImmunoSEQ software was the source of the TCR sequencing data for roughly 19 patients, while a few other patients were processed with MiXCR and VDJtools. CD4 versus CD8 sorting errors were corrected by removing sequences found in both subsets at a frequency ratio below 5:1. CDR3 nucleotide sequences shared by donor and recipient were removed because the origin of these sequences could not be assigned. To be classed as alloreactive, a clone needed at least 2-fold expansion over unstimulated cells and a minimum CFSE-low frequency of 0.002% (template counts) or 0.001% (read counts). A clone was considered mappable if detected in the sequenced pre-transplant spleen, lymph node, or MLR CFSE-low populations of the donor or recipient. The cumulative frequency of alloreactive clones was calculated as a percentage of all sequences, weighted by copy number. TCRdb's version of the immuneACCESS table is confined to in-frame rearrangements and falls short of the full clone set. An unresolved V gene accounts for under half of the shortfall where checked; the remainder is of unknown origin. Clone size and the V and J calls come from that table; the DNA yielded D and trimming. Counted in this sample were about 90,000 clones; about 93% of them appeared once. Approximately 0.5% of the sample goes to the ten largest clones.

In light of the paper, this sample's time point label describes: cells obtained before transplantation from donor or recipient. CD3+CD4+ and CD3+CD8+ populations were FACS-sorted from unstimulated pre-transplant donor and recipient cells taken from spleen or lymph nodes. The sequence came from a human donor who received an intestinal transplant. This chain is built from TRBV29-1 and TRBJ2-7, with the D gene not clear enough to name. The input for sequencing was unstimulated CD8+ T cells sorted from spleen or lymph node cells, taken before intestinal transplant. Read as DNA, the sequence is TGCAGCGTTGTAACCTCGCAGGCCTACGAGCAGTACTTC. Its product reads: CSVVTSQAYEQYF.